Shown below are 32 T cell receptor beta chains from a single sample sequenced in a study of T cells in Graves' hyperthyroidism and ophthalmopathy. Amplified TCR beta CDR3 regions derived from RNA transcripts. Using the HTBI primer set, a first-round RT-PCR was run on the TCR CDR3. TCRdb independently ran MiXCR on the multiplex PCR reads; one entry per CDR3 protein. The repertoire consists of roughly 740,000 distinct CDR3 sequences, with about 15% occurring once and the leading ten covering 8.4%. Sequenced material: blood. The receptors stem from a man aged 18-30 years with Graves' hyperthyroidism.

CDR3 nucleotides: TGCAGCGTTGATCCGATCTATCCTAGCACAGATACGCAGTATTTT. Encoded protein: CSVDPIYPSTDTQYF. The V gene is TRBV29-1, the J gene TRBJ2-3; D uncertain. Germline assignment: CDR1 SQVTM and CDR2 ANQGSEA. The length of the CDR3 is 15 residues. The ends were cut back, 3 bases at V and 0 bases at J, with 13 bases in the middle.

This clonotype was picked up many times. This sequence joins TRBV11-2 and TRBJ2-7, with D perhaps assigned TRBD1 or TRBD2 (5 bases each). Germline V lookup: CDR1 SGHAT, CDR2 FQNNGV. Trimming stripped 4 bases from V and 0 bases from J, with 10 bases between. CDR3 length: 14 residues. The CDR3 sequence: CASSSGRGSYEQYF. DNA for the CDR3: TGTGCCAGCAGCTCGGGACGAGGCTCCTACGAGCAGTACTTC. Filled out from reference TRBV11-2 and TRBJ2-7, the complete variable domain reads EAGVAQSPRYKIIEKRQSVAFWCNPISGHATLYWYQQILGQGPKLLIQFQNNGVVDDSQLPKDRFSAERLKGVDSTLKIQPAKLEDSAVYLCASSSGRGSYEQYFGPGTRLTVT.

The J gene is TRBJ2-7, the V gene TRBV4-1; D is perhaps TRBD1 (6 bases). The length of the CDR3 is 14 residues. CDR1 and CDR2 (germline): MGHRA, YSYEKL. Trimming removed 4 bases at V and 5 bases at J, with 15 bases between. CDR3 nucleotides: TGCGCCAGCAGCCCCAACACAGGGCACAACGAGCAGTACTTC. This translates into CASSPNTGHNEQYF.

This clonotype appeared many times. V and J are TRBV27 and TRBJ2-1; 8 bases agree with TRBD2. The ends lost 3 bases at V and 0 bases at J; junction bases unmatched: 4. Germline values: CDR1 MNHEY, CDR2 SMNVEV (reference sequence). This CDR3 contains 16 residues. The CDR3 region is CASSLSGGYSYNEQFF. CDR3 bases: TGTGCCAGCAGTTTGAGCGGGGGCTACTCCTACAATGAGCAGTTCTTC.

To note about this clonotype: This may arise from a read error, as a much more abundant clone is one base away. This sequence joins TRBV6-2 or TRBV6-3 and TRBJ2-7; TRBD1 aligns across 10 bases. The CDR3 has 15 residues. J lost 2 bases, V lost 5 bases, and 6 bases had no gene match. The V gene's germline CDR1 is MNHEY and CDR2 SVGEGT. This CDR3 reads CASSNRDRGAYEQYF. CDR3 in DNA: TGTGCCAGCAGTAACCGGGACAGGGGCGCCTACGAGCAGTACTTC.

This clonotype was counted only a few times. V is TRBV12-3 or TRBV12-4 and J is TRBJ2-7; TRBD2 matches 8 bases. Unmatched junction bases numbered 7, after V lost 3 bases and J lost 3 bases. The CDR3 is 15 amino acids. The CDR3 loop reads CASSFSAGGVYEQYF. The CDR3 nucleotides read TGTGCCAGCAGTTTCTCCGCGGGAGGAGTCTACGAGCAGTACTTC.

V and J are TRBV20-1 and TRBJ2-4; D not certain. Germline V lookup: CDR1 DFQATT, CDR2 SNEGSKA (reference sequence). This CDR3 has 12 amino acids. V was clipped by 5 bases and J by 0 bases, with 5 bases between them. The CDR3 loop is CSADLAKNIQYF. The CDR3 region has the DNA TGCAGTGCTGACTTAGCCAAAAACATTCAGTACTTC.

The chain is built from TRBV15 and TRBJ2-1, with 12 nucleotides matching TRBD1. CDR3 length equals 15 residues. Trimming removed 4 bases from V and 8 bases from J; junction bases left unmatched: 6. Germline V gene lookup returns CDR1 LNHNV and CDR2 YYDKDF (reference sequence). The CDR3 sequence is CATSTGQGASDEQFF. Here the CDR3 DNA reads TGTGCCACCAGCACGGGACAGGGGGCCTCGGATGAGCAGTTCTTC. Full variable domain (rest looked up from reference TRBV15 and TRBJ2-1): DAMVIQNPRYQVTQFGKPVTLSCSQTLNHNVMYWYQQKSSQAPKLLFHYYDKDFNNEADTPDNFQSRRPNTSFCFLDIRSPGLGDTAMYLCATSTGQGASDEQFFGPGTRLTVL.

This clonotype was seen repeatedly, ten times or more. The V gene is TRBV28, the J gene TRBJ2-7; 8 bases line up with TRBD1. The CDR3 extends over 16 amino acids. After removal of 3 bases from V and 2 bases from J, the junction contained 9 bases not matched to a gene. Germline V gene sequence: CDR1 MDHEN, CDR2 SYDVKM. The CDR3 loop is CASSFFRTGLTYEQYF. The DNA for the CDR3 is TGTGCCAGCAGTTTTTTCCGGACAGGGCTCACCTACGAGCAGTACTTC.

The sample holds a few counts of this clonotype. CDR3 DNA: TGTGCCAGCAGTTTTGTGGAAAACACCGGGGAGCTGTTTTTT. Translating gives CASSFVENTGELFF. The chain recombines TRBV12-3 or TRBV12-4 with TRBJ2-2, with D unresolved. The CDR3 extends over 14 amino acids. The ends were cut back, 3 bases at V and 2 bases at J, with 7 bases in the middle.

The sample holds many counts of this clonotype. The chain uses TRBV11-1 and TRBJ2-5; 9 bases agree with TRBD1. The germline CDR1 and CDR2 sequences are SGHAT and FQDESV (reference sequence). The CDR3 sequence is 15 residues long. Unmatched junction bases numbered 7, after V lost 3 bases and J lost 5 bases. Written as DNA, the CDR3 is TGTGCCAGCAGCTTCACAGGGGGCTGGATGGAGACCCAGTACTTC. Translating it yields CASSFTGGWMETQYF.

The J gene is TRBJ1-2, the V gene TRBV25-1; D unresolved. With 3 bases removed from V and 9 bases from J, the gap between germline ends came to 11 bases. Germline V gene sequence: CDR1 MGHDK, CDR2 SYGVNS. This CDR3 spans 12 amino acids. The chain's CDR3 is CASSEGRSSYTF. CDR3 coding DNA: TGTGCCAGCAGTGAGGGTCGGAGTAGCTACACCTTC.

The genes are TRBV6-1 and TRBJ2-2; D unclear. Between the trimmed V and J ends, which lost 5 bases and 6 bases, there was a span of 7 bases. Germline loops: CDR1 MNHNS, CDR2 SASEGT. The length of the CDR3 is 12 residues. The CDR3 loop is CASSKMAGELFF. The CDR3 DNA sequence: TGTGCCAGCAGTAAGATGGCCGGGGAGCTGTTTTTT.

The genes are TRBV19 and TRBJ2-2, with 7 bases aligning to TRBD2. The CDR3 length is 17 residues. Germline V lookup: CDR1 LNHDA, CDR2 SQIVND (reference sequence). The ends lost 9 bases at V and 5 bases at J; junction bases unmatched: 18. In DNA, the CDR3 is TGTGCCAGCGAACGAATTAGGGCGGGAGCTTATACCGGGGAGCTGTTTTTT. Residues: CASERIRAGAYTGELFF.

This clonotype was detected a few times. The chain combines TRBV2 with TRBJ1-1; tentatively, D is TRBD1 (5 bases). The CDR3 consists of 10 residues. Germline values: CDR1 SNHLY, CDR2 FYNNEI. The V and J ends lost 9 bases and 10 bases respectively, with 12 bases between them. CDR3 region: CASSGGVAFF. In DNA, the CDR3 is TGTGCCAGTTCGGGGGGGGTAGCTTTCTTT.

In this sample, this clonotype turned up many times. The J gene is TRBJ1-1, the V gene TRBV3-1; perhaps TRBD1 as D (5 bases). The V gene lost 5 bases and the J gene lost 3 bases, with 10 bases spanning the gap. This CDR3 has 13 amino acids. Germline V lookup: CDR1 LGHDT, CDR2 YNNKEL (reference sequence). CDR3 protein: CASSSSQDTEAFF. The CDR3 nucleotides are TGTGCCAGCAGCTCCTCACAGGACACTGAAGCTTTCTTT.

V is TRBV7-6 and J is TRBJ2-7; D might be TRBD2 (6 bases). The CDR3 has 16 amino acids. V shed 2 bases and J shed 2 bases, with 16 bases lying between them. Germline loops: CDR1 SGHVS, CDR2 FNYEAQ. In nucleotides, the CDR3 is TGTGCCAGCAGCTTACCCGCCGGGACTCAACCCTACGAGCAGTACTTC. Translated: CASSLPAGTQPYEQYF.

The chain combines TRBV6-1 with TRBJ2-2; 7 bases match TRBD1. Germline CDR1 MNHNS, CDR2 SASEGT. The trim removed 7 bases at V and 5 bases at J, leaving 4 bases unmatched. The CDR3 is 13 amino acids. CDR3 nucleotide sequence: TGTGCCAGCACCCAGGGGGTGACCGGGGAGCTGTTTTTT. This encodes CASTQGVTGELFF.

As for this clonotype: The junction differs from germline at one of its ends, possibly a read error. The rearrangement joins TRBV7-2 to TRBJ2-5; 14 nucleotides line up with TRBD2. Germline V gene lookup returns CDR1 SGHTA and CDR2 FQGNSA. This CDR3 spans 15 amino acids. In DNA form, the CDR3 reads TGTCCCAGCAGCTGGGGGACTAGCGGGAGAGAGACCCAGTACTTC. It translates to CPSSWGTSGRETQYF.

This clonotype has at least ten counts. The chain carries TRBV2 and TRBJ1-2, with 9 bases matching TRBD1. The CDR3 is 13 residues long. With 6 bases clipped from V and 7 bases from J, the junction kept 6 bases outside the gene matches. Germline V CDR1 and CDR2: SNHLY, FYNNEI. DNA for the CDR3: TGTGCCAGCAGGACACAGGGGGCGGGTGGCTACACCTTC. Residues: CASRTQGAGGYTF. Looking up the rest from reference TRBV2 and TRBJ1-2 gives the full variable domain: EPEVTQTPSHQVTQMGQEVILRCVPISNHLYFYWYRQILGQKVEFLVSFYNNEISEKSEIFDDQFSVERPDGSNFTLKIRSTKLEDSAMYFCASRTQGAGGYTFGSGTRLTVV.

In its sample, this clonotype was seen a few times. The chain combines TRBV18 with TRBJ2-7; 7 nucleotides agree with TRBD1. The CDR3 spans 11 residues. Germline V lookup: CDR1 KGHSH, CDR2 LQKENI. After removal of 6 bases from V and 6 bases from J, the junction contained 2 bases not matched to a gene. The CDR3 region has the DNA TGTGCCAGCTCGACAGGGTTCGAGCAGTACTTC. It yields the protein CASSTGFEQYF.

There are many counts of this clonotype. The rearrangement links TRBV30 to TRBJ2-2; TRBD2 aligns across 8 bases. The CDR3 length is 17 residues. The V gene end was trimmed by 4 bases and the J gene end by 4 bases; junction bases not matched to a gene: 14. Germline V gene sequence: CDR1 GTSNPN, CDR2 SVGIG (reference sequence). CDR3 in DNA: TGTGCCTGGACCGGGGGAAGCGGGAGATTCTTCACCGGGGAGCTGTTTTTT. Protein: CAWTGGSGRFFTGELFF. Full variable domain (missing parts from reference TRBV30 and TRBJ2-2): SQTIHQWPATLVQPVGSPLSLECTVEGTSNPNLYWYRQAAGRGLQLLFYSVGIGQISSEVPQNLSASRPQDRQFILSSKKLLLSDSGFYLCAWTGGSGRFFTGELFFGEGSRLTVL.

The chain recombines TRBV4-3 with TRBJ2-3, with 11 bases aligning to TRBD2. Trimming took 3 bases from V and 5 from J; bases not matched to a gene: 7. CDR1 and CDR2 from the germline V gene are LGHNA and YSLEER. The CDR3 is made up of 16 amino acids. The DNA for the CDR3 is TGCGCCAGCAGCCAGACTAGCGGGAATATCGGAGATACGCAGTATTTT. Translated: CASSQTSGNIGDTQYF.

This clonotype came up many times. The rearrangement links TRBV5-8 to TRBJ2-5; D not resolved. The CDR3 consists of 13 residues. V was clipped by 0 bases and J by 5 bases, with 8 bases between them. Germline V gives CDR1 SGHTS, CDR2 YDEGEE. The CDR3: CASSLALSETQYF. The CDR3 DNA reads as TGTGCCAGCAGCTTGGCCCTTAGCGAGACCCAGTACTTC.

In this sample, this clonotype turned up many times. The chain employs TRBV11-2 and TRBJ2-3, with 10 bases fitting TRBD2. Germline CDR1 and CDR2: SGHAT and FQNNGV. The CDR3 sequence is 20 residues long. V shed 1 base, J shed 1 base, and the junction held 14 bases outside the gene matches. The CDR3 protein is CASSLAQASGSTIGTDTQYF. The CDR3 DNA reads TGTGCCAGCAGCTTAGCCCAGGCTAGCGGGAGCACAATAGGCACAGATACGCAGTATTTT.

In its sample, this clonotype was seen many times. The CDR3 region is CASSLNADQTQYF. CDR3 nucleotide sequence: TGTGCCAGCAGCTTAAACGCCGACCAGACCCAGTACTTC. The chain recombines TRBV7-9 with TRBJ2-5, with D unclear. Trimming pared 2 bases from V and 6 bases from J, leaving 10 bases between. The V gene's germline CDR1 is SEHNR and CDR2 FQNEAQ (reference sequence). The CDR3 has 13 residues.

This rearrangement joins TRBV11-2 to TRBJ1-3; D remains unclear. Germline V gives CDR1 SGHAT, CDR2 FQNNGV. Deletions cut 4 bases from V and 0 bases from J, with 13 bases between. The CDR3 is 16 amino acids. CDR3 loop: CASSSPRRSSGNTIYF. DNA of the CDR3: TGTGCCAGCAGCTCGCCCCGACGCAGCTCTGGAAACACCATATATTTT.

The CDR3 region is CSAREPGGHIQYF. In DNA, the CDR3 is TGCAGTGCTAGAGAACCGGGAGGTCACATTCAGTACTTC. The chain joins TRBV20-1 to TRBJ2-4, with 7 bases that match TRBD2. After removal of 0 bases from V and 8 bases from J, the junction contained 4 bases not matched to a gene. The CDR3 sequence is 13 residues long. The V gene's germline CDR1 is DFQATT and CDR2 SNEGSKA (reference sequence).

V usage is TRBV25-1 and J usage is TRBJ1-4, with a weak D call TRBD1 (6 bases). CDR3 length: 15 amino acids. V dropped 2 bases and J dropped 8 bases, with 15 bases sitting between them. CDR1 MGHDK and CDR2 SYGVNS come from the germline V gene. The CDR3 spells CASSEEGRGVEKLFF. The CDR3 DNA reads as TGTGCCAGCAGTGAAGAAGGCAGGGGAGTGGAAAAACTGTTTTTT.

The rearrangement links TRBV11-3 to TRBJ1-1; weak D call: TRBD1 (6 bases). V was pared by 4 bases and J by 0 bases, with 12 bases between. This CDR3 contains 15 residues. Germline loops: CDR1 SGHNT, CDR2 YENEEA. As DNA, the CDR3 is TGTGCCAGCAGCTCGAGGGGGACGGTGAACACTGAAGCTTTCTTT. It encodes CASSSRGTVNTEAFF.

The rearrangement uses TRBV11-2 and TRBJ1-5; maybe TRBD1 (6 bases). The CDR3 covers 14 residues. Trimming removed 5 bases from V and 3 bases from J, with 11 bases in between. CDR1 is SGHAT, CDR2 FQNNGV, per germline. The CDR3 DNA is TGTGCCAGCAGCGCACAGGGTTACAATCAGCCCCAGCATTTT. Protein: CASSAQGYNQPQHF.

This chain links TRBV5-5 with TRBJ2-5, with no clear D. CDR1 is SGHKS, CDR2 YYEKEE, per germline (reference sequence). Trimming pared 7 bases from V and 5 bases from J, leaving 24 bases between. CDR3 length equals 16 residues. The CDR3 sequence is CASYPYSLPGSETQYF. CDR3 bases: TGTGCCAGCTACCCCTATTCCCTCCCGGGCTCGGAGACCCAGTACTTC.